Listed below are T cell receptor beta chains from one sample, sequenced in a study of metastatic and nonmetastatic thyroid tumors. From the PCR reads, TCRdb re-called clones with MiXCR. The sample yields some 40,000 clones, around 24% seen once. The sample taken for sequencing was tumor tissue. The receptors shown here come from a female donor with papillary thyroid cancer or a benign thyroid nodule (not recorded which). Some clones in this sample may be carry-over from other donors' samples. Both conserved end residues are part of each CDR3. A D gene is named only where the DNA matches it firmly. The size entry is marked missing in some rows and otherwise reads once, few, many or a size class.

V gene: TRBV11-2
clone size: many
D gene: -
J gene: TRBJ1-6
CDR3 DNA: TGTGCCAGCAGCTTAGACGGGGATTCACCCCTCCACTTT
CDR3 protein: CASSLDGDSPLHF

V gene: TRBV5-1
clone size: many
D gene: TRBD2
J gene: TRBJ2-1
CDR3 DNA: TGCGCCAGCAGCTCCGGGGGGTACAATGAGCAGTTCTTC
CDR3 protein: CASSSGGYNEQFF

V gene: TRBV15
clone size: few
D gene: TRBD1
J gene: TRBJ2-5
CDR3 DNA: TGTGCCACCAGCAGAGAGTTCAGGGGGCCCCAAGAGACCCAGTACTTC
CDR3 protein: CATSREFRGPQETQYF

V gene: TRBV3-1
clone size: many
D gene: TRBD2
J gene: TRBJ2-3
CDR3 DNA: TGTGCCAGCAGCCCCGTACCCAGCGGGATCGTAGATACGCAGTATTTT
CDR3 protein: CASSPVPSGIVDTQYF

V gene: TRBV20-1
clone size: many
D gene: TRBD1
J gene: TRBJ2-7
CDR3 DNA: TGCAGTGCTAGCTGGGACAGGGGGGTCTACGAGCAGTACTTC
CDR3 protein: CSASWDRGVYEQYF

V gene: TRBV7-3
clone size: -
D gene: -
J gene: TRBJ1-1
CDR3 DNA: TGTGCCAGCAGCTTCGCACCGAACACTGAAGCTTTCTTT
CDR3 protein: CASSFAPNTEAFF

V gene: TRBV27
clone size: many
D gene: -
J gene: TRBJ2-2
CDR3 DNA: TGTGCCAGCAGTTTAAATAAGAGTGGGGAGCTGTTTTTT
CDR3 protein: CASSLNKSGELFF

V gene: TRBV19
clone size: -
D gene: -
J gene: TRBJ2-7
CDR3 DNA: TGTGCCCGTAGTTCCGGCAGTTCCTACGAGCAGTACTTC
CDR3 protein: CARSSGSSYEQYF

V gene: TRBV6-1
clone size: few
D gene: TRBD1
J gene: TRBJ2-2
CDR3 DNA: TGTGCCAGCAGTGAATGGGACAGGGTCACCGGGCAGCTGTTTTTT
CDR3 protein: CASSEWDRVTGQLFF

V gene: TRBV5-6
clone size: -
D gene: TRBD2
J gene: TRBJ2-3
CDR3 DNA: TGTGCCAGCACTTGGGGGGGGAGCACAGATACGCAGTATTTT
CDR3 protein: CASTWGGSTDTQYF

V gene: TRBV2
clone size: -
D gene: -
J gene: TRBJ2-7
CDR3 DNA: TGTGCCAGCAGCGGACCAGCAGGGCCCTACGAGCAGTACTTC
CDR3 protein: CASSGPAGPYEQYF

V gene: TRBV11-1
clone size: -
D gene: -
J gene: TRBJ2-7
CDR3 DNA: TGTGCCAGCAGCCAAGTTGGCAGTACGGGGGACGAGCAGTACTTC
CDR3 protein: CASSQVGSTGDEQYF

V gene: TRBV28
clone size: many
D gene: -
J gene: TRBJ1-1
CDR3 DNA: TGTGCCAGCAGTATTACAGGGTTGAACACTGAAGCTTTCTTT
CDR3 protein: CASSITGLNTEAFF

V gene: TRBV6-1
clone size: many
D gene: TRBD2
J gene: TRBJ2-3
CDR3 DNA: TGTGCCAGCAGTGCCTCCGGGACTAGACCCACAGATACGCAGTATTTT
CDR3 protein: CASSASGTRPTDTQYF

V gene: TRBV5-1
clone size: -
D gene: -
J gene: TRBJ1-1
CDR3 DNA: TGCGCCAGCAGCTTGGGGTTTATAGGGCGCCCTGAAGCTTTCTTT
CDR3 protein: CASSLGFIGRPEAFF

V gene: TRBV28
clone size: -
D gene: TRBD2
J gene: TRBJ2-4
CDR3 DNA: TGTGCCAGCAGTTTATCGGGAGGCCAAAACATTCAGTACTTC
CDR3 protein: CASSLSGGQNIQYF

V gene: TRBV27
clone size: -
D gene: TRBD2
J gene: TRBJ2-6
CDR3 DNA: TGTGCCAGCAGTTTATCTGCGGGGGGTGGGGCCAACGTCCTGACTTTC
CDR3 protein: CASSLSAGGGANVLTF

V gene: TRBV7-9
clone size: many
D gene: TRBD2
J gene: TRBJ2-3
CDR3 DNA: TGTGCCAGCACCTCGGGAGGCTGGGCAGATACGCAGTATTTT
CDR3 protein: CASTSGGWADTQYF

V gene: TRBV10-3
clone size: few
D gene: TRBD2
J gene: TRBJ2-7
CDR3 DNA: TGTGCCATCAGGTACCTTCTAGCGGGGTGGGGTTCCGAGCAGTACTTC
CDR3 protein: CAIRYLLAGWGSEQYF

V gene: TRBV27
clone size: -
D gene: TRBD1
J gene: TRBJ2-7
CDR3 DNA: TGTGCCAGCAGACGGGGACAGGGTTACACCTACGAGCAGTACTTC
CDR3 protein: CASRRGQGYTYEQYF

V gene: TRBV18
clone size: -
D gene: TRBD1
J gene: TRBJ1-6
CDR3 DNA: TGTGCCAGCTCACGGGAGGGACAGGGGAGTAATTCACCCCTCCACTTT
CDR3 protein: CASSREGQGSNSPLHF